The next 25 T cell receptor beta chains were all read from a single sample in a study of T cells in tuberculosis. The data were produced by immunoSEQ multiplex PCR, yet TCRdb's version contains in-frame clones alone and is incomplete. This table holds some 25,000 clones, 95% to 96% found once. The sample consisted of PBMCs. These TCRs come from a donor under 30 with latent tuberculosis or without tuberculosis infection.

This rearrangement joins TRBV29-1 to TRBJ2-1; 9 nucleotides align to TRBD2. In germline, CDR1 is SQVTM, CDR2 ANQGSEA. The CDR3 is 11 residues long. V gave up 5 bases and J gave up 9 bases; unmatched junction bases: 2. CDR3 residues: CSVSSGSEQFF. As DNA, the CDR3 is TGCAGCGTTAGTAGCGGGAGTGAGCAGTTCTTC.

The chain joins TRBV18 to TRBJ2-5; 10 bases are a match to TRBD1. With 6 bases clipped from V and 5 bases from J, the junction kept 9 bases outside the gene matches. Germline V gene sequence: CDR1 KGHSH, CDR2 LQKENI. The CDR3 contains 15 residues. In DNA, the CDR3 is TGTGCCAGCTCCCCCGGGACAGGGGTAGAGGAGACCCAGTACTTC. Amino acids: CASSPGTGVEETQYF.

V and J are TRBV11-2 and TRBJ1-1, with D unclear. The CDR3 extends over 14 amino acids. V was trimmed by 6 bases and J by 11 bases, leaving 22 bases between them. CDR1 SGHAT and CDR2 FQNNGV come from the germline V gene. The CDR3 DNA reads TGTGCCAGCAGGGGCCCCCAAGTAACGGTTGGGGCTTTCTTT. Protein sequence: CASRGPQVTVGAFF.

The rearrangement uses TRBV6-5 and TRBJ1-4; maybe TRBD1 (5 bases). Trimming took 2 bases from V and 3 from J, leaving 13 bases between them. The CDR3 is 16 residues long. Germline loops: CDR1 MNHEY, CDR2 SVGAGI. In DNA form, the CDR3 reads TGTGCCAGCAGTTACACTAAGGGGAGGTCTAATGAAAAACTGTTTTTT. Translated: CASSYTKGRSNEKLFF.

The rearrangement uses TRBV11-2 and TRBJ1-2; D is unclear. This CDR3 comprises 15 residues. Germline V lookup: CDR1 SGHAT, CDR2 FQNNGV. V lost 5 bases to trimming and J lost 0 bases, with 13 bases between them. The CDR3 spells CASSHHFQANYGYTF. CDR3 in DNA: TGTGCCAGCAGCCACCATTTTCAGGCTAACTATGGCTACACCTTC.

This rearrangement joins TRBV13 to TRBJ2-1; D is possibly TRBD2 (7 bases). The CDR3 has 16 residues. The germline gives CDR1 PRHDT, CDR2 FYEKMQ (reference sequence). Trimming took 0 bases from V and 1 from J, leaving 10 bases between them. The CDR3 region is CASSLGGGGSYNEQFF. The CDR3 nucleotides read TGTGCCAGCAGCTTAGGAGGGGGGGGATCCTACAATGAGCAGTTCTTC.

Only one count was recorded for this clone. This rearrangement joins TRBV2 to TRBJ2-1; TRBD2 agrees at 14 bases. This CDR3 is 14 amino acids long. Per germline, CDR1 SNHLY and CDR2 FYNNEI. V trimming: 8 bases; J trimming: 8 bases; junction bases outside the gene matches: 5. CDR3 nucleotides: TGTGCCAGCCTGGGACTAGCGGGGGATCATGAGCAGTTCTTC. Protein: CASLGLAGDHEQFF. Full variable domain (rest looked up from reference TRBV2 and TRBJ2-1): EPEVTQTPSHQVTQMGQEVILRCVPISNHLYFYWYRQILGQKVEFLVSFYNNEISEKSEIFDDQFSVERPDGSNFTLKIRSTKLEDSAMYFCASLGLAGDHEQFFGPGTRLTVL.

V is TRBV18 and J is TRBJ2-2, with 9 nucleotides matching TRBD1. This CDR3 is 16 amino acids long. The ends lost 1 base at V and 5 bases at J; junction bases unmatched: 5. Germline CDR1 and CDR2: KGHSH and LQKENI. DNA for the CDR3: TGTGCCAGCTCACCACTGAGGGACAGGGCAACCGGGGAGCTGTTTTTT. As protein: CASSPLRDRATGELFF.

In its sample, this clone was seen once. V and J are TRBV5-6 and TRBJ1-6; TRBD1 is a possible D gene (5 bases). Germline assignment: CDR1 SGHDT and CDR2 YYEEEE. CDR3 length: 14 amino acids. The V end was cut by 2 bases, the J end by 8 bases, with 11 bases between. CDR3 sequence: CASSFGRADSPLHF. DNA for the CDR3: TGTGCCAGCAGCTTTGGCAGGGCTGATTCACCCCTCCACTTT.

The chain employs TRBV6-1 and TRBJ2-1; perhaps TRBD2 as D (5 bases). Per the germline V gene, CDR1 is MNHNS and CDR2 is SASEGT. The CDR3 covers 15 residues. V lost 6 bases and J lost 0, with 12 bases in between. This chain's CDR3 is CASSVDSSSYNEQFF. Here the CDR3 DNA reads TGTGCCAGCAGCGTGGACTCAAGCTCCTACAATGAGCAGTTCTTC.

The V and J genes are TRBV6-1 and TRBJ1-2, with D possibly TRBD1 on 5 matching bases. CDR3 length equals 16 residues. Trimming cost V 0 bases and J 2 bases, with 13 bases left between them. Germline CDR1 reads MNHNS; CDR2 reads SASEGT. CDR3 in amino acids: CASSEARGAPNYGYTF. DNA of the CDR3: TGTGCCAGCAGTGAAGCGCGCGGGGCGCCGAACTATGGCTACACCTTC.

V gene TRBV6-5 combines with J gene TRBJ2-4; 8 nucleotides line up with TRBD1. The germline V gene encodes CDR1 MNHEY and CDR2 SVGAGI. With V trimmed by 6 bases and J by 8 bases, 0 bases remained unmatched. CDR3 length: 11 amino acids. CDR3 nucleotide sequence: TGTGCCAGCAGACAGGGGGACATTCAGTACTTC. Its protein is CASRQGDIQYF.

V usage is TRBV6-6 and J usage is TRBJ1-1; 7 bases agree with TRBD1. The germline V gene encodes CDR1 MNHNY and CDR2 SVGAGI (reference sequence). V gave up 2 bases and J gave up 3 bases; unmatched junction bases: 3. This CDR3 comprises 14 residues. CDR3 residues: CASSYPGTDTEAFF. CDR3 nucleotide sequence: TGTGCCAGCAGTTACCCCGGGACAGACACTGAAGCTTTCTTT.

A note on this clone: Other DNA sequences in the sample encode the same CDR3. CDR3 protein: CASSQGLAGGTDTQYF. CDR3 DNA sequence: TGCGCCAGCAGCCAAGGACTAGCGGGGGGCACAGATACGCAGTATTTT. This chain links TRBV4-1 with TRBJ2-3; the match to TRBD2 covers 12 bases. The germline gives CDR1 MGHRA, CDR2 YSYEKL. Trimming removed 1 base from V and 1 base from J; junction bases left unmatched: 0. The CDR3 has 16 residues.

This chain joins TRBV5-1 and TRBJ2-7, with a possible D match to TRBD1 (6 bases). V lost 8 bases and J 4 bases, leaving 13 bases between the germline ends. The germline CDR1 and CDR2 sequences are SGHRS and YFSETQ. The CDR3 sequence is 12 residues long. CDR3 DNA sequence: TGCGCCAGTTCTGGGACACTTTACGAGCAGTACTTC. Residues: CASSGTLYEQYF.

The chain has TRBV6-1 and TRBJ2-7; 7 bases align to TRBD1. Germline V gene sequence: CDR1 MNHNS, CDR2 SASEGT. V lost 0 bases and J lost 2; bases outside the gene matches: 1. CDR3 length: 14 residues. In nucleotides, the CDR3 is TGTGCCAGCAGTGAAGCCGGGACAGCCTACGAGCAGTACTTC. This encodes CASSEAGTAYEQYF.

The chain joins TRBV28 to TRBJ1-5; 9 nucleotides match TRBD1. In germline, CDR1 is MDHEN, CDR2 SYDVKM. Losses at the gene ends were 8 bases for V and 3 bases for J; bases not matched to a gene: 8. This CDR3 spans 15 amino acids. This CDR3 reads CASARQGEVNQPQHF. CDR3 sequence (DNA): TGTGCCAGCGCTCGACAGGGGGAGGTCAATCAGCCCCAGCATTTT.

The V and J genes are TRBV4-1 and TRBJ2-2; TRBD2 agrees at 7 bases. CDR1 MGHRA and CDR2 YSYEKL come from the germline V gene. The trim removed 1 base at V and 0 bases at J, leaving 5 bases unmatched. CDR3 length equals 17 residues. The CDR3 coding sequence is TGCGCCAGCAGCCAAGTGGGGCTAGCGGCGAACACCGGGGAGCTGTTTTTT. As protein: CASSQVGLAANTGELFF.

The chain recombines TRBV14 with TRBJ1-2; D call uncertain. With 1 base removed from V and 3 bases from J, the gap between germline ends came to 9 bases. This CDR3 has 14 residues. The germline CDR1 and CDR2 sequences are SGHDN and FVKESK. Written as DNA, the CDR3 is TGTGCCAGCAGCCAAGTCGACAATTACTATGGCTACACCTTC. Its protein product is CASSQVDNYYGYTF.

The V call is TRBV4-1, the J call TRBJ1-1; 7 bases align to TRBD1. Trimming took 5 bases from V and 0 from J; bases not matched to a gene: 9. The CDR3 sequence is 16 residues long. Germline lookup yields CDR1 MGHRA and CDR2 YSYEKL. The CDR3 spells CASSSQTGPLNTEAFF. The CDR3 bases are TGCGCCAGCAGCTCCCAGACAGGGCCCCTGAACACTGAAGCTTTCTTT.

J is TRBJ1-2 and V is TRBV19; TRBD1 matches at 10 bases. The germline gives CDR1 LNHDA, CDR2 SQIVND (reference sequence). The CDR3 runs to 15 residues. J lost 7 bases, V lost 5 bases, and 10 bases had no gene match. The CDR3 DNA is TGTGCCAGTAGTTCCCGGGACAGGGGCGCGGGTGGCTACACCTTC. It is translated as CASSSRDRGAGGYTF.

This chain connects TRBV30 to TRBJ2-3; 8 positions match TRBD2. The V gene's germline CDR1 is GTSNPN and CDR2 SVGIG (reference sequence). CDR3 length: 16 amino acids. V dropped 3 bases and J dropped 4; count of bases not matched to a gene: 12. CDR3 loop: CAWRLRGGRFADTQYF. CDR3 nucleotides: TGTGCCTGGAGGCTCCGGGGGGGCCGTTTTGCAGATACGCAGTATTTT. Full variable domain (outside the CDR3, taken from reference TRBV30 and TRBJ2-3): SQTIHQWPATLVQPVGSPLSLECTVEGTSNPNLYWYRQAAGRGLQLLFYSVGIGQISSEVPQNLSASRPQDRQFILSSKKLLLSDSGFYLCAWRLRGGRFADTQYFGPGTRLTVL.

The rearrangement joins TRBV6-5 to TRBJ1-5; TRBD1 aligns across 7 bases. V dropped 0 bases and J dropped 7; count of bases not matched to a gene: 6. Germline V gene sequence: CDR1 MNHEY, CDR2 SVGAGI. There are 15 residues in the CDR3. Here the CDR3 DNA reads TGTGCCAGCAGTTACTCCAAGACAGGGTCCCAGCCCCAGCATTTT. Its translation is CASSYSKTGSQPQHF.

This clone is labeled as hyperexpanded. CDR3 residues: CASSQEPGAGANVLTF. CDR3 DNA sequence: TGCGCCAGCAGCCAAGAGCCGGGGGCTGGGGCCAACGTCCTGACTTTC. The chain combines TRBV4-1 with TRBJ2-6; D is possibly TRBD2 (6 bases). Germline V gives CDR1 MGHRA, CDR2 YSYEKL. The CDR3 has 16 amino acids. The ends were cut back, 0 bases at V and 2 bases at J, with 8 bases in the middle.

The chain couples TRBV5-1 to TRBJ1-2; D perhaps matches TRBD1 (6 bases). Trimming took 0 bases from V and 5 from J, leaving 14 bases between them. This CDR3 region has 15 residues. Per germline, CDR1 SGHRS and CDR2 YFSETQ. CDR3 sequence: CASSLDTGTRYGYTF. The CDR3 DNA reads TGCGCCAGCAGCTTGGATACAGGGACGAGGTATGGCTACACCTTC.